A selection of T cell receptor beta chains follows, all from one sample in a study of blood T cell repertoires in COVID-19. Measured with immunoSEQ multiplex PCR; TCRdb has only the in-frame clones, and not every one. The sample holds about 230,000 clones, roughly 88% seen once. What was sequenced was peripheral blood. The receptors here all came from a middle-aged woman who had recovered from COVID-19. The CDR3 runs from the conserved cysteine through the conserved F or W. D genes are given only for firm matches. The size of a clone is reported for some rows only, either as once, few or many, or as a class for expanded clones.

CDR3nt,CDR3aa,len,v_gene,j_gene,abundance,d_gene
TGTGCCAGCAGCGAGACTAGCGGGGGGGCCCAAGGTGAGCAGTACTTC,CASSETSGGAQGEQYF,16,TRBV7-2,TRBJ2-7,-,TRBD2
TGTGCCAGCAGTCTCTCCGGGACAGGGGTCAATGAGCAGTTCTTC,CASSLSGTGVNEQFF,15,TRBV3-1/TRBV3-2,TRBJ2-1,-,TRBD1
TGTGCCAGTAGTACAGGGGGCGCGTTTGAAAAACTGTTTTTT,CASSTGGAFEKLFF,14,TRBV19,TRBJ1-4,-,TRBD1
TGTGCCAGCAAAACTACAGGGGGCGTGGGTGGCTACACCTTC,CASKTTGGVGGYTF,14,TRBV25-1,TRBJ1-2,-,TRBD1
TGTGCCAGCTCACCTCCTGGTAGAGTTGCCTACGAGCAGTACTTC,CASSPPGRVAYEQYF,15,TRBV18,TRBJ2-7,-,-
TGTGCCAGCAGTTCAGACAGGGGGTTGGGCTACACCTTC,CASSSDRGLGYTF,13,TRBV12-3/TRBV12-4,TRBJ1-2,-,TRBD1
TGTGCCAGCAGCTTAGTTCTCAGGAACACTGAAGCTTTCTTT,CASSLVLRNTEAFF,14,TRBV11-2,TRBJ1-1,-,-
TGTGCCAGCAGCCCTTATAACAGGGCCGGGGAGCTGTTTTTT,CASSPYNRAGELFF,14,TRBV5-5,TRBJ2-2,once,-
TGCGCCAGTAAAGCGAGCGGGCGTGAAAAACTGTTTTTT,CASKASGREKLFF,13,TRBV5-1,TRBJ1-4,-,-
TGTGCCAGCTCCGAGGGGGCCCATCAGCCCCAGCATTTT,CASSEGAHQPQHF,13,TRBV18,TRBJ1-5,-,TRBD1
TGTGCCATCAGTGGGGGACTGGGCTTGAACACTGAAGCTTTCTTT,CAISGGLGLNTEAFF,15,TRBV10-3,TRBJ1-1,once,-
TGTGCCAGCTCGTTGGAGCAGGGCGCCTATGGCTACACCTTC,CASSLEQGAYGYTF,14,TRBV18,TRBJ1-2,-,-
TGCAGCGCCTCACCGGGAACAAATGAAAAACTGTTTTTT,CSASPGTNEKLFF,13,TRBV29-1,TRBJ1-4,once,-
TGTGCCAGCTCACCAGGCAGGGCCCCCTACGAGCAGTACTTC,CASSPGRAPYEQYF,14,TRBV18,TRBJ2-7,-,-
TGTGCCAGCAGGCCCCCGGGAATCCAAGAGACCCAGTACTTC,CASRPPGIQETQYF,14,TRBV6-5,TRBJ2-5,-,-
TGTGCCAGCAGCGTAGTGGCTAGCGGGGACCCTTACCAAGAGACCCAGTACTTC,CASSVVASGDPYQETQYF,18,TRBV9,TRBJ2-5,once,TRBD2
TGTGCCAGCGCCCCAAATCGGGGTGGGGATCAGCCCCAGCATTTT,CASAPNRGGDQPQHF,15,TRBV5-8,TRBJ1-5,many,-
TGTGCCAGCAGCTCAACCCCAGGCAACAATCAGCCCCAGCATTTT,CASSSTPGNNQPQHF,15,TRBV5-6,TRBJ1-5,-,-
TGTGCCAGCAGCCAAGGGGCTAGCGGGGGGGCCATCGGGGAGCTGTTTTTT,CASSQGASGGAIGELFF,17,TRBV3-1/TRBV3-2,TRBJ2-2,-,TRBD2
TGCGCCAGCAGCTTGGGGGCCACCACTGAAGCTTTCTTT,CASSLGATTEAFF,13,TRBV5-1,TRBJ1-1,-,-
TGTGCCAGCAGTTCGCTAGCGGTTCAAAACATTCAGTACTTC,CASSSLAVQNIQYF,14,TRBV6-6,TRBJ2-4,-,TRBD2
TGTGCCAGCAGTGTCGTACAGGGGACAGAAGCTTTCTTT,CASSVVQGTEAFF,13,TRBV25-1,TRBJ1-1,-,TRBD1
TGTGCCAGCAGCCAGGTCGGCTACGAGCAGTACTTC,CASSQVGYEQYF,12,TRBV7-9,TRBJ2-7,-,-
TGTGCCAGCAGCCAAGATCGGGGGACGAACACCGGGGAGCTGTTTTTT,CASSQDRGTNTGELFF,16,TRBV14,TRBJ2-2,-,-
TGTGCCAGCAGCAAGAGGGAGAACACTGAAGCTTTCTTT,CASSKRENTEAFF,13,TRBV11-2,TRBJ1-1,few,-
TGTGCCAGCAGCTCCCTGGGCAGGGGTGATGAAGCTTTCTTT,CASSSLGRGDEAFF,14,TRBV9,TRBJ1-1,-,-
TGTGCCAGCAGCCATTCCGGAGGAGAGACCCAGTACTTC,CASSHSGGETQYF,13,TRBV3-1/TRBV3-2,TRBJ2-5,-,-
TGTGCCAGCAGCTTAGGACTAGCGGACCAGTATTTT,CASSLGLADQYF,12,TRBV7-2,TRBJ2-3,once,TRBD2
TGCGCCAGCAGCCAAGAAGGACTAGCGGGGGGAAAACAAGAGACCCAGTACTTC,CASSQEGLAGGKQETQYF,18,TRBV4-3,TRBJ2-5,-,TRBD2
TGCGCCAGCAGTCGAGCCGACCCAAGAACCGGGACAGTAAATTCACCCCTCCACTTT,CASSRADPRTGTVNSPLHF,19,TRBV23-1,TRBJ1-6,-,TRBD1
TGCGCCAGCAGCCCCGGTCCTAACTCTGGGGCCAACGTCCTGACTTTC,CASSPGPNSGANVLTF,16,TRBV4-3,TRBJ2-6,once,-
TGTGCCATCAGGACAGGGAGCTACGAGCAGTACTTC,CAIRTGSYEQYF,12,TRBV11-2,TRBJ2-7,once,TRBD1
TGTGCCAGCAGTTACACATTGACAGAGAACTATGGCTACACCTTC,CASSYTLTENYGYTF,15,TRBV6-5,TRBJ1-2,few,-
TGTGCCATCAGCGACCAGGGGGCGGGGTATGGCTACACCTTC,CAISDQGAGYGYTF,14,TRBV10-3,TRBJ1-2,once,TRBD1
TGTGCCAGCAGCCTCCGGGGAAATTACTATGGCTACACCTTC,CASSLRGNYYGYTF,14,TRBV3-1/TRBV3-2,TRBJ1-2,-,-
TGTGCCAGCAGTCCCCACAGTGGAAGTCAGCCCCAGCATTTT,CASSPHSGSQPQHF,14,TRBV28,TRBJ1-5,-,-
TGTGCCACCAGTGATTCGGGACTCAATGGGGCCTACGAGCAGTACTTC,CATSDSGLNGAYEQYF,16,TRBV24-1,TRBJ2-7,-,-
TGTGCCAGCAGCAGTAGGGGGCCTCAGGTTGGCTACACCTTC,CASSSRGPQVGYTF,14,TRBV7-2,TRBJ1-2,-,TRBD1
TGTGCCACCATGGGGCATACGAACACTGAAGCTTTCTTT,CATMGHTNTEAFF,13,TRBV15,TRBJ1-1,-,-
TGCGCCAGCAGTGAGGGAGATTCACCTTTTGGGGAGCAGTACTTC,CASSEGDSPFGEQYF,15,TRBV10-1,TRBJ2-7,-,-
TGTGCCAGCAGGGTAACAGAAATTGGCGGGGAGCTGTTTTTT,CASRVTEIGGELFF,14,TRBV2,TRBJ2-2,-,-
TGTGCCAGCAGTTACTCAGGGGGCCGATTACCCCTCCACTTT,CASSYSGGRLPLHF,14,TRBV6-5,TRBJ1-6,-,TRBD1
TGTGCCAGCTCAGCCTACAGGGGTGTGAACACTGAAGCTTTCTTT,CASSAYRGVNTEAFF,15,TRBV18,TRBJ1-1,-,TRBD1
TGTGCCAGCAGTTCCCCGGGAGAGACCCAGTACTTC,CASSSPGETQYF,12,TRBV12-3/TRBV12-4,TRBJ2-5,few,-
TGCGCCAGCAGCCAAGAGACAGGGGCTTACGCCGGGGAGCTGTTTTTT,CASSQETGAYAGELFF,16,TRBV4-3,TRBJ2-2,once,TRBD1
TGTGCCAGCAGTAAGAGACAGGCCCAAGAGACCCAGTACTTC,CASSKRQAQETQYF,14,TRBV11-1,TRBJ2-5,-,-
TGTGCCAGCAGCCTACAGGGTGCAGGGACTAATGAAAAACTGTTTTTT,CASSLQGAGTNEKLFF,16,TRBV7-2,TRBJ1-4,-,-
TGTGCCAGCAGTTGGACCGGGGGGCGCACCGGGGAGCTGTTTTTT,CASSWTGGRTGELFF,15,TRBV28,TRBJ2-2,-,-
TGTGCCAGCAGCCTTCTGGGAGGGTCCCCTGAAGCTTTCTTT,CASSLLGGSPEAFF,14,TRBV7-9,TRBJ1-1,-,-
TGTGCCAGCAGCTTGACAGGGGGGATTGAAAAACTGTTTTTT,CASSLTGGIEKLFF,14,TRBV7-2,TRBJ1-4,-,TRBD1
TGCAGTGCTAGTCCGTCGAACACTGAAGCTTTCTTT,CSASPSNTEAFF,12,TRBV20-1,TRBJ1-1,once,-
TGCGCCAGCAGCTTGGGGGCAGACTACAATGAGCAGTTCTTC,CASSLGADYNEQFF,14,TRBV5-1,TRBJ2-1,-,-
TGCGCCAGCAGCACCGGACTAGCGGGGGTGACAGATACGCAGTATTTT,CASSTGLAGVTDTQYF,16,TRBV5-1,TRBJ2-3,-,TRBD2
TGCGCCAGCAGCCAAGACCGGAGCTACGAGCAGTACTTC,CASSQDRSYEQYF,13,TRBV4-3,TRBJ2-7,-,-
TGTGCCAGTAAGCCACAGCGGGGAAACACTGAAGCTTTCTTT,CASKPQRGNTEAFF,14,TRBV19,TRBJ1-1,-,-